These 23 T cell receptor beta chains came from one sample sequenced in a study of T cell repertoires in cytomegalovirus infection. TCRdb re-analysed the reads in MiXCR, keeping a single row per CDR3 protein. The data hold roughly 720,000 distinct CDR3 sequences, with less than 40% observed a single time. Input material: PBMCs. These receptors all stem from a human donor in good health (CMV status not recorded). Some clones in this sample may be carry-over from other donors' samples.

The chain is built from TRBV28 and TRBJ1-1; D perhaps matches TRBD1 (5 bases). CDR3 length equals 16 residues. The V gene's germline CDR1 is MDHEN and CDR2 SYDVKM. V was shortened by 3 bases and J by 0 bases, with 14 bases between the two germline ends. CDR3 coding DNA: TGTGCCAGCAGTTTCGTCGGGGAGGGGTTGAACACTGAAGCTTTCTTT. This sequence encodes CASSFVGEGLNTEAFF.

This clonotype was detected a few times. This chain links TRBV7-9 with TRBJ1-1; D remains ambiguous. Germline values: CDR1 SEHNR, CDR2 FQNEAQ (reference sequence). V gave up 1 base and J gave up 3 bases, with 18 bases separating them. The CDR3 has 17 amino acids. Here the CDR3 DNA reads TGTGCCAGCAGCTTAGGTGATAGGCCAGCTCTGGACACTGAAGCTTTCTTT. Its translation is CASSLGDRPALDTEAFF. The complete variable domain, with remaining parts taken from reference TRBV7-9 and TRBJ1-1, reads DTGVSQNPRHKITKRGQNVTFRCDPISEHNRLYWYRQTLGQGPEFLTYFQNEAQLEKSRLLSDRFSAERPKGSFSTLEIQRTEQGDSAMYLCASSLGDRPALDTEAFFGQGTRLTVV.

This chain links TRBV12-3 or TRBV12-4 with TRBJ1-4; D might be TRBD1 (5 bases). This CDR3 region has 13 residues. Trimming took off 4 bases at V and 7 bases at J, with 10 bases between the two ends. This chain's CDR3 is CASSSDIREKLFF. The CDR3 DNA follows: TGTGCCAGCAGTTCGGACATCCGTGAAAAACTGTTTTTT.

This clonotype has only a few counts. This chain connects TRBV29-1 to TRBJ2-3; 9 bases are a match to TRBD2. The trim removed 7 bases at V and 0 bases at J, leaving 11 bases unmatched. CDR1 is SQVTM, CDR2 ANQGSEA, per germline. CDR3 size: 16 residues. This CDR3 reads CSARATSGTSTDTQYF. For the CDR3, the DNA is TGCAGCGCCCGAGCGACTAGCGGAACTAGCACAGATACGCAGTATTTT.

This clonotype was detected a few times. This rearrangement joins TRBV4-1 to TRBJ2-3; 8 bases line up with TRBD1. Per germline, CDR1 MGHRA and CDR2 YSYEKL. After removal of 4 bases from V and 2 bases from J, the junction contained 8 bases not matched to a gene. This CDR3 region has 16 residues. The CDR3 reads CASSLETGDLTDTQYF. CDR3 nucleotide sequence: TGCGCCAGCAGCCTTGAGACAGGGGACCTCACAGATACGCAGTATTTT.

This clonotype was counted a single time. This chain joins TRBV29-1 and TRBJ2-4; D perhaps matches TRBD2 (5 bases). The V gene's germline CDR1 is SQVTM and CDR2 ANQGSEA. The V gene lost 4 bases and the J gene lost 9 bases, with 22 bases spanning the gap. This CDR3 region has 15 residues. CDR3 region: CSVVGGHPLGSIQYF. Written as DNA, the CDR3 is TGCAGCGTTGTTGGCGGGCACCCCCTGGGGAGCATTCAGTACTTC.

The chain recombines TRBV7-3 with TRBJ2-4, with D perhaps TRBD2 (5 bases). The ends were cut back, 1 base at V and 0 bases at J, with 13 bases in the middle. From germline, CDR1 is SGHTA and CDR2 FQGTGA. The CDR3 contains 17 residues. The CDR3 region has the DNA TGTGCCAGCAGCTTAAAGAATTCAGCGGTAGCCAAAAACATTCAGTACTTC. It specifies CASSLKNSAVAKNIQYF. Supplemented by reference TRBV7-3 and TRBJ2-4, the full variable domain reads GAGVSQTPSNKVTEKGKYVELRCDPISGHTALYWYRQSLGQGPEFLIYFQGTGAADDSGLPNDRFFAVRPEGSVSTLKIQRTERGDSAVYLCASSLKNSAVAKNIQYFGAGTRLSVL.

The CDR3 is CASSPETGVLLNTEAFF. The CDR3 DNA follows: TGTGCCAGCAGCCCCGAGACAGGGGTTCTCCTGAACACTGAAGCTTTCTTT. This chain connects TRBV7-2 to TRBJ1-1, with 8 positions matching TRBD1. This CDR3 comprises 17 residues. CDR1 is SGHTA and CDR2 is FQGNSA in the germline V gene. Germline trimming cut 5 bases from V and 0 bases from J; bases unmatched to any gene: 11.

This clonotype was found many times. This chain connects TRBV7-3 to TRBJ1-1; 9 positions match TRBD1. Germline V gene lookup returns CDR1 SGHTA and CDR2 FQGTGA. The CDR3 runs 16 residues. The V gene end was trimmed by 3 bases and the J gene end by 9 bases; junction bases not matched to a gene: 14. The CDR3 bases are TGTGCCAGCAGCTTGGGACAGGGCCTCGTTGAGGGGAAAGCTTTCTTT. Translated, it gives CASSLGQGLVEGKAFF.

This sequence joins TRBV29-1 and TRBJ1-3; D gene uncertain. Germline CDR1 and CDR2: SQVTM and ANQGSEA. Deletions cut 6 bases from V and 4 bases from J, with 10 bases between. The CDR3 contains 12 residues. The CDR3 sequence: CSVQRGGNTIYF. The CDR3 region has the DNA TGCAGCGTCCAGCGAGGGGGAAACACCATATATTTT.

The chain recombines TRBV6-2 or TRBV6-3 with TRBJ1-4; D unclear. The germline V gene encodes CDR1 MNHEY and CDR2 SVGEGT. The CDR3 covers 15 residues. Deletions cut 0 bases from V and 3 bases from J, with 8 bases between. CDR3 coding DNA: TGTGCCAGCAGTTACTCAGTCTCCGCTAATGAAAAACTGTTTTTT. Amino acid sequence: CASSYSVSANEKLFF.

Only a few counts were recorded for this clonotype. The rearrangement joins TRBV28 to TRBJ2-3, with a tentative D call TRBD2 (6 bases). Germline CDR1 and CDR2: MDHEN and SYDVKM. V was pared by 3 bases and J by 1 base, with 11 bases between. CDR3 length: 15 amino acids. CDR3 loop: CASSFMEGRTDTQYF. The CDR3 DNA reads TGTGCCAGCAGTTTTATGGAGGGGCGCACAGATACGCAGTATTTT.

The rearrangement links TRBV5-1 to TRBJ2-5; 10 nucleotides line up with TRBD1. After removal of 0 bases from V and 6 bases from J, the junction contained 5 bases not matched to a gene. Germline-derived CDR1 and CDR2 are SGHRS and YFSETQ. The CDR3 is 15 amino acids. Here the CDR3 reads CASSLETGGRQTQYF. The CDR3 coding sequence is TGCGCCAGCAGCTTGGAGACAGGGGGCCGGCAGACCCAGTACTTC.

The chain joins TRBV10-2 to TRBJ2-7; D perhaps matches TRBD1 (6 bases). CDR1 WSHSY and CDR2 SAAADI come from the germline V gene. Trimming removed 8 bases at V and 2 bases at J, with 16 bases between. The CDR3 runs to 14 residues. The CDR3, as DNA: TGCGCCAGCCTCACCTCAGGGGCCACCTACGAGCAGTACTTC. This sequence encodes CASLTSGATYEQYF.

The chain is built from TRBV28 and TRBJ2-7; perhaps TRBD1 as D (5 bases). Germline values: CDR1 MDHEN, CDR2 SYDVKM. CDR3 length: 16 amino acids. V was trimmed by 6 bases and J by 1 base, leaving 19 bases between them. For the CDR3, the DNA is TGTGCCAGCAGCCGCCTTATTGTACAGGCTTCCTACGAGCAGTACTTC. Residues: CASSRLIVQASYEQYF.

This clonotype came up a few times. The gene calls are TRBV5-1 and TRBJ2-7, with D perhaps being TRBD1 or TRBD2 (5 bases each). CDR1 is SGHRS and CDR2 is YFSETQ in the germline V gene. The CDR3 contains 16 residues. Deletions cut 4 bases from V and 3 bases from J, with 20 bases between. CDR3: CASSVRDPLGVYEQYF. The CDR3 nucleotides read TGCGCCAGCAGCGTCCGGGACCCCCTGGGGGTCTACGAGCAGTACTTC. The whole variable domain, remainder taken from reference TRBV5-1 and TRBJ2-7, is KAGVTQTPRYLIKTRGQQVTLSCSPISGHRSVSWYQQTPGQGLQFLFEYFSETQRNKGNFPGRFSGRQFSNSRSEMNVSTLELGDSALYLCASSVRDPLGVYEQYFGPGTRLTVT.

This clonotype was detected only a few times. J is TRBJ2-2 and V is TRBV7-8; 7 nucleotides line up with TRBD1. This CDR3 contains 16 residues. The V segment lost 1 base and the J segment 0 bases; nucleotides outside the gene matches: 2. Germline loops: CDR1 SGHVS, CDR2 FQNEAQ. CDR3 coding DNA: TGTGCCAGCAGCTTAGAGGGGGCCGCGAACACCGGGGAGCTGTTTTTT. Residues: CASSLEGAANTGELFF.

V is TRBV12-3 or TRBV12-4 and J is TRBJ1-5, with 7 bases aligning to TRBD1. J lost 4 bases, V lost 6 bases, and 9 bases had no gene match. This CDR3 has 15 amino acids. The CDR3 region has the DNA TGTGCCAGCAGCCCGGGACAGATTATGAATCAGCCCCAGCATTTT. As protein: CASSPGQIMNQPQHF.

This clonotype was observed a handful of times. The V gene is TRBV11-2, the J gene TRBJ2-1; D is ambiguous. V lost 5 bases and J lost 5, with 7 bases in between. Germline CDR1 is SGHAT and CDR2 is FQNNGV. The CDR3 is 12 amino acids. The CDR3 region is CASSEGNNEQFF. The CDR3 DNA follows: TGTGCCAGCAGCGAAGGGAACAATGAGCAGTTCTTC.

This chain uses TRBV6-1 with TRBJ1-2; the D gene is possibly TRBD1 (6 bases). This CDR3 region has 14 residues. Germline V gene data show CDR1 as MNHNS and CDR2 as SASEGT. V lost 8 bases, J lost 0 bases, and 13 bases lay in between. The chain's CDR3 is CASVRDTTNYGYTF. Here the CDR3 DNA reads TGTGCCAGCGTCCGGGACACAACTAACTATGGCTACACCTTC.

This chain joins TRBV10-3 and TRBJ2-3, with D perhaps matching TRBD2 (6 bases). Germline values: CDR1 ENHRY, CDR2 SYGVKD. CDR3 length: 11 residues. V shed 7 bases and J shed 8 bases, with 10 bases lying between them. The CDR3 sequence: CAITPGGTQYF. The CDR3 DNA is TGTGCCATCACCCCCGGGGGTACGCAGTATTTT.

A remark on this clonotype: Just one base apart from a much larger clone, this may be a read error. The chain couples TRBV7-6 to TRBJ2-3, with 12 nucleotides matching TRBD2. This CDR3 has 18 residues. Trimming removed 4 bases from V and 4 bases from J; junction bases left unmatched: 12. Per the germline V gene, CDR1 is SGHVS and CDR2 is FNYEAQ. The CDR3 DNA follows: TGTGCCAGCAGCTCCGTGGTACTAGCGGGAGGCTTGGCAGATACGCAGTATTTT. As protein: CASSSVVLAGGLADTQYF.

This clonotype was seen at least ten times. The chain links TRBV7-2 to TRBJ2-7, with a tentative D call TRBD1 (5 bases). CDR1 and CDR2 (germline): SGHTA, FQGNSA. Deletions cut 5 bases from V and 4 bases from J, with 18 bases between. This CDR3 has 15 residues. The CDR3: CASSPAGSGRYEQYF. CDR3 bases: TGTGCCAGCAGCCCAGCCGGGTCAGGGCGTTACGAGCAGTACTTC.